The rows below give T cell receptor beta chains drawn from one sample of a study of PD-1 blockade in classical Hodgkin lymphoma. TCRdb's table, derived via immunoSEQ multiplex PCR, lists solely in-frame clones and lacks some. Among about 94,000 clones listed, about 88% were seen once. This specimen was peripheral blood mononuclear cells (PBMCs), taken before the second cycle of nivolumab. These receptors all come from a human donor with classical Hodgkin lymphoma. Both conserved end residues are part of each CDR3. The D gene is left open where the match is weak. Size is omitted from some rows. Given values are once, few, many or a class for expanded clones.

D gene: .; clone size: .; V gene: TRBV5-1; J gene: TRBJ2-1; CDR3 protein: CASSLDQDNEQFF; CDR3 DNA: TGTGCCAGCAGCTTGGACCAGGACAATGAGCAGTTCTTC
D gene: .; clone size: .; V gene: TRBV5-6; J gene: TRBJ1-2; CDR3 protein: CASTQYEQGRYGYTF; CDR3 DNA: TGTGCCAGCACCCAATATGAACAGGGACGCTATGGCTACACCTTC
D gene: TRBD1; clone size: .; V gene: TRBV6-5; J gene: TRBJ1-1; CDR3 protein: CASRGTGKTEAFF; CDR3 DNA: TGTGCCAGCAGGGGGACAGGGAAGACTGAAGCTTTCTTT
D gene: TRBD1; clone size: .; V gene: TRBV5-6; J gene: TRBJ1-3; CDR3 protein: CASSLASWTGSGNTIYF; CDR3 DNA: TGTGCCAGCAGCTTGGCGAGCTGGACAGGCTCTGGAAACACCATATATTTT
D gene: .; clone size: .; V gene: TRBV27; J gene: TRBJ1-2; CDR3 protein: CASSRQPANYGYTF; CDR3 DNA: TGTGCCAGCAGCCGACAACCCGCTAACTATGGCTACACCTTC
D gene: .; clone size: few; V gene: TRBV19; J gene: TRBJ1-5; CDR3 protein: CATRGTTNQPQHF; CDR3 DNA: TGTGCCACCCGGGGAACTACCAATCAGCCCCAGCATTTT
D gene: .; clone size: .; V gene: TRBV2; J gene: TRBJ2-7; CDR3 protein: CASRDIDYEQYF; CDR3 DNA: TGTGCCTCCCGGGACATCGACTACGAGCAGTACTTC
D gene: .; clone size: .; V gene: TRBV28; J gene: TRBJ1-5; CDR3 protein: CASSPGVGGNQPQHF; CDR3 DNA: TGTGCCAGCAGTCCCGGGGTGGGGGGCAATCAGCCCCAGCATTTT
D gene: .; clone size: .; V gene: TRBV13; J gene: TRBJ1-2; CDR3 protein: CASSLSYNYTF; CDR3 DNA: TGTGCCAGCAGCTTAAGCTATAACTACACCTTC
D gene: TRBD2; clone size: .; V gene: TRBV6-5; J gene: TRBJ2-1; CDR3 protein: CASSYSSGRGEQFF; CDR3 DNA: TGTGCCAGCAGTTACTCAAGCGGGAGAGGTGAGCAGTTCTTC
D gene: TRBD1; clone size: .; V gene: TRBV19; J gene: TRBJ1-5; CDR3 protein: CASSSHDRGLGQPQHF; CDR3 DNA: TGTGCCAGTAGTAGCCACGACAGGGGATTAGGTCAGCCCCAGCATTTT